The 12 T cell receptor beta chains below come from one sample, sequenced in a study of T cells in Graves' hyperthyroidism and ophthalmopathy. Amplification yielded TCR beta CDR3 regions, with RNA transcripts as the source. Using the HTBI primer set, a first-round RT-PCR was run on the TCR CDR3. TCRdb independently ran MiXCR on the multiplex PCR reads; one entry per CDR3 protein. The sample shows 500,000 to 600,000 distinct CDR3 sequences, more than 45% of them seen only once. The source material was peripheral blood or thyroid tissue (not recorded which). These receptors all stem from an adult woman with Graves' disease, either hyperthyroidism or ophthalmopathy (not recorded which).

The chain links TRBV7-9 to TRBJ1-5; unclear D gene. The CDR3 loop spans 12 amino acids. From germline, CDR1 is SEHNR and CDR2 FQNEAQ (reference sequence). This CDR3 is CASHGPNQPQHF. CDR3 DNA sequence: TGTGCTAGTCACGGCCCCAATCAGCCCCAGCATTTT. Full variable domain (remainder filled in from reference TRBV7-9 and TRBJ1-5): DTGVSQNPRHKITKRGQNVTFRCDPISEHNRLYWYRQTLGQGPEFLTYFQNEAQLEKSRLLSDRFSAERPKGSFSTLEIQRTEQGDSAMYLCASHGPNQPQHFGDGTRLSIL.

This clonotype was observed a few times. The chain links TRBV5-1 to TRBJ1-4; no clear D. Trimming shortened V by 1 base and J by 8 bases, and 12 bases separated the two germline ends. From germline, CDR1 is SGHRS and CDR2 YFSETQ. This CDR3 is 14 amino acids long. This CDR3 is CASSLRSFREKLFF. The CDR3 DNA follows: TGCGCCAGCAGCTTGCGCAGCTTTCGGGAAAAACTGTTTTTT.

This clonotype came up many times. The J gene is TRBJ2-5, the V gene TRBV10-2; no reliable D call. The CDR3 totals 11 residues. V was clipped by 11 bases and J by 8 bases, with 15 bases between them. Germline V gene sequence: CDR1 WSHSY, CDR2 SAAADI. Here the CDR3 reads CALQVESTQYF. The CDR3 bases are TGCGCCCTCCAGGTAGAGAGCACCCAGTACTTC.

The chain carries TRBV14 and TRBJ1-2, with D maybe TRBD1 (5 bases). CDR3 size: 13 residues. V lost 1 base to trimming and J lost 5 bases, with 8 bases between them. CDR1 and CDR2 from the germline V gene are SGHDN and FVKESK. CDR3 in DNA: TGTGCCAGCAGCCAAGGAGGGACGTATGGCTACACCTTC. This sequence encodes CASSQGGTYGYTF.

This clonotype was counted many times. The rearrangement joins TRBV7-2 to TRBJ1-6, with no clear D. Trimming shortened V by 5 bases and J by 0 bases, and 11 bases separated the two germline ends. Looked up from germline, CDR1 is SGHTA and CDR2 is FQGNSA. CDR3 length: 16 residues. CDR3 DNA sequence: TGTGCCAGCAGCATCCCCTGGGGCTCCTATAATTCACCCCTCCACTTT. This codes for CASSIPWGSYNSPLHF. Filled out from reference TRBV7-2 and TRBJ1-6, the complete variable domain reads GAGVSQSPSNKVTEKGKDVELRCDPISGHTALYWYRQSLGQGLEFLIYFQGNSAPDKSGLPSDRFSAERTGGSVSTLTIQRTQQEDSAVYLCASSIPWGSYNSPLHFGNGTRLTVT.

This clonotype has ten or more counts. The chain has TRBV5-1 and TRBJ1-2, with TRBD1 identical over 11 bases. The CDR3 is made up of 14 amino acids. The junction had 1 base not matched to a gene; V was cut back by 0 bases and J by 6 bases. In germline, CDR1 is SGHRS, CDR2 YFSETQ. The CDR3 bases are TGCGCCAGCAGCTTGGGGACAGGGGGCAATGGCTACACCTTC. This gives the protein CASSLGTGGNGYTF.

V gene TRBV5-6 combines with J gene TRBJ1-6, with 7 nucleotides matching TRBD1. The length of the CDR3 is 14 residues. With V trimmed by 5 bases and J by 7 bases, 6 bases remained unmatched. Germline-derived CDR1 and CDR2 are SGHDT and YYEEEE. CDR3 loop: CASRATGSNSPLHF. In nucleotides, the CDR3 is TGTGCCAGCAGAGCGACAGGGTCCAATTCACCCCTCCACTTT.

V gene TRBV5-1 combines with J gene TRBJ1-2; a possible D gene is TRBD1 (5 bases). The CDR3 runs 14 residues. Germline V gene lookup returns CDR1 SGHRS and CDR2 YFSETQ. Trimming took off 4 bases at V and 4 bases at J, with 14 bases between the two ends. CDR3 nucleotide sequence: TGCGCCAGCAGCCGGACACGGAACGTCTATGGCTACACCTTC. It yields the protein CASSRTRNVYGYTF.

The V and J genes are TRBV10-3 and TRBJ2-5; D gene uncertain. This CDR3 is built from 8 residues. Germline V gives CDR1 ENHRY, CDR2 SYGVKD. The V and J ends lost 10 bases and 8 bases respectively, with 5 bases between them. CDR3 DNA: TGTGCCACGCGAACCCAGTACTTC. As protein: CATRTQYF.

This clonotype was seen at least ten times. V usage is TRBV19 and J usage is TRBJ1-1; D unclear. Germline V gene sequence: CDR1 LNHDA, CDR2 SQIVND (reference sequence). The CDR3 contains 12 residues. V was pared by 1 base and J by 4 bases, with 4 bases between. CDR3 amino acids: CASSIGFTEAFF. In DNA form, the CDR3 reads TGTGCCAGTAGTATAGGGTTCACTGAAGCTTTCTTT.

This chain joins TRBV2 and TRBJ2-6; D is ambiguous. The CDR3 spans 13 residues. V was cut by 7 bases and J by 6 bases, with 10 bases left in between. The germline V gene encodes CDR1 SNHLY and CDR2 FYNNEI. CDR3 loop: CASTPFQANVLTF. CDR3 bases: TGTGCCAGCACCCCCTTCCAGGCCAACGTCCTGACTTTC.

V usage is TRBV19 and J usage is TRBJ2-2; the D is unclear. The CDR3 consists of 11 residues. Trimming removed 7 bases from V and 8 bases from J, with 8 bases in between. The germline V gene has CDR1 LNHDA and CDR2 SQIVND (reference sequence). The chain's CDR3 is CASTTIGELFF. The CDR3, as DNA: TGTGCCAGTACCACAATAGGGGAGCTGTTTTTT.